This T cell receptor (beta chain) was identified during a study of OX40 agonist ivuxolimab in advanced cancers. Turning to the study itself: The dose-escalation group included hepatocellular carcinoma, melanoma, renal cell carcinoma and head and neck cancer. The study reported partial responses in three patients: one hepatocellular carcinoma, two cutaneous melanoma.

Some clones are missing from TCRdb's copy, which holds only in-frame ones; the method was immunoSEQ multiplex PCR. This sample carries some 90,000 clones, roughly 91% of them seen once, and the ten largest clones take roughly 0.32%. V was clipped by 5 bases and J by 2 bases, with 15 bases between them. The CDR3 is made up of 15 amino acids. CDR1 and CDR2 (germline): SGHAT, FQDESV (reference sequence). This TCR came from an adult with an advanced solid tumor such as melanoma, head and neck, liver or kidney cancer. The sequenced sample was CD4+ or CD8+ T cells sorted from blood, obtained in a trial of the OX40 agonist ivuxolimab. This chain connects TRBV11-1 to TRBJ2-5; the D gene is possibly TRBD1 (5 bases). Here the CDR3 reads CASSPAGHLQETQYF. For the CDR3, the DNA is TGTGCCAGCAGCCCCGCAGGACACTTACAAGAGACCCAGTACTTC.